Listed below are T cell receptor beta chains from one sample, sequenced in a study of vaccination effects on CD4 cells after COVID-19. TCRdb's table, derived via immunoSEQ multiplex PCR, lists solely in-frame clones and lacks some. The table lists around 40,000 clones, just under 75% of them singletons. The antigens for these receptors are not known. The material sequenced was CD4+ T cells from PBMCs cultured with a peptide pool, taken before COVID-19 vaccination. These receptors were collected from a human donor who had a prior SARS-CoV-2 infection. Each CDR3 is given with its conserved first and last residue. D genes are given only for firm matches. Clone size is shown for a subset of rows, as once, few, many or a class of expanded clone.

NA,TRBJ1-5,TRBV5-8,16,NA,TGTGCCAGCAGCTTGGATCCAGGATTGAGCAATCAGCCCCAGCATTTT,CASSLDPGLSNQPQHF
NA,TRBJ1-5,TRBV19,16,NA,TGTGCCAGTAGTACCCTCCCCGGACAGTACAATCAGCCCCAGCATTTT,CASSTLPGQYNQPQHF
NA,TRBJ1-1,TRBV30,13,NA,TGTGCCTGGGACAGTGGGGGGGCAGCGGAAGCTTTCTTT,CAWDSGGAAEAFF
NA,TRBJ2-5,TRBV2,13,NA,TGTGCCTCCCGGTACGTGTACCAAGAGACCCAGTACTTC,CASRYVYQETQYF
NA,TRBJ1-1,TRBV6-5,13,many,TGTGCCAGCAGCGTAACACGGAACACTGAAGCTTTCTTT,CASSVTRNTEAFF
NA,TRBJ1-5,TRBV18,14,NA,TGTGCCAGCTCACCAAACAGGGCGGGTCAGCCCCAGCATTTT,CASSPNRAGQPQHF
TRBD1,TRBJ1-1,TRBV5-6,16,NA,TGTGCCAGCAGCTTCGGAACCGGGACAGGGGGAACTGAAGCTTTCTTT,CASSFGTGTGGTEAFF
TRBD2,TRBJ2-3,TRBV4-2,14,NA,TGTGCCAGCAGCCTTCACGGGAGGCCAGATACGCAGTATTTT,CASSLHGRPDTQYF
NA,TRBJ1-4,TRBV19,15,NA,TGTGCCAGTAGTACCCCCGCAGGAGGAGAGGAAAAACTGTTTTTT,CASSTPAGGEEKLFF
NA,TRBJ1-5,TRBV7-3,13,NA,TGTGCCAGCAGCTTAGGGGTTGGTCAGCCCCAGCATTTT,CASSLGVGQPQHF
NA,TRBJ2-2,TRBV7-9,16,NA,TGTGCCAGCAGCTTATGGTTGGGACATCAGACCGGGGAGCTGTTTTTT,CASSLWLGHQTGELFF
NA,TRBJ2-3,TRBV30,14,NA,TGTGCCTGGAGTCCCAGGACTACCGGGGGTACGCAGTATTTT,CAWSPRTTGGTQYF
NA,TRBJ1-2,TRBV7-2,13,NA,TGTGCCAGCAGCTTAAGTGGGTGGGATGGCTACACCTTC,CASSLSGWDGYTF
TRBD1,TRBJ1-1,TRBV19,14,NA,TGTGCCAGTAGTATACTCAGGGGGGGCACTGAAGCTTTCTTT,CASSILRGGTEAFF
NA,TRBJ1-2,TRBV14,15,NA,TGTGCCAGCAGCCCGGAGGAGGGCGCTAACTATGGCTACACCTTC,CASSPEEGANYGYTF
NA,TRBJ2-1,TRBV3-1/TRBV3-2,13,NA,TGTGCCAGCAGCCAAGTAAGGCAGGGTGAGCAGTTCTTC,CASSQVRQGEQFF
NA,TRBJ1-4,TRBV30,14,NA,TGTGCCTGGAGTGTCTGGCAGGGGAATGAAAAACTGTTTTTT,CAWSVWQGNEKLFF
NA,TRBJ2-5,TRBV5-4,16,NA,TGTGCCAGCAGCTTGAGTGTGGATCCAAGCCAAGAGACCCAGTACTTC,CASSLSVDPSQETQYF
TRBD1,TRBJ2-7,TRBV24-1,14,few,TGTGCCACCAGTGATATAGACAGGGGTCACGAGCAGTACTTC,CATSDIDRGHEQYF
NA,TRBJ2-7,TRBV6-2/TRBV6-3,14,NA,TGTGCCAGCAGTTACTCTCAGGGTGCGCACGAGCAGTACTTC,CASSYSQGAHEQYF
TRBD2,TRBJ2-7,TRBV3-1/TRBV3-2,18,NA,TGTGCCAGCAGCCAAGATGGGGCCCTACTAGCGCGCACCTACGAGCAGTACTTC,CASSQDGALLARTYEQYF
TRBD1,TRBJ1-3,TRBV28,15,once,TGTGCCAGCCTGCCTGGGACAGTCTCTGGAAACACCATATATTTT,CASLPGTVSGNTIYF
NA,TRBJ1-3,TRBV10-3,15,NA,TGTGCCATCAGTGAGTCCTGGGGCGATGGAAACACCATATATTTT,CAISESWGDGNTIYF
TRBD2,TRBJ2-1,TRBV5-4,15,NA,TGTGCCAGCAGCTACGGACTAGCCACATACAATGAGCAGTTCTTC,CASSYGLATYNEQFF
TRBD1,TRBJ2-3,TRBV4-1,15,NA,TGCGCCAGCAGCCAAACCGGGACAGGGTCCGATACGCAGTATTTT,CASSQTGTGSDTQYF
TRBD2,TRBJ2-2,TRBV10-3,18,NA,TGTGCCATCAGTGAGTCCCTCCTTAGCGGGAGATACGGCGGGGAGCTGTTTTTT,CAISESLLSGRYGGELFF
TRBD1,TRBJ1-2,TRBV6-7,15,NA,TGTGCCAGCAGTTACGTACAGGGGCTGAACTATGGCTACACCTTC,CASSYVQGLNYGYTF
NA,TRBJ2-5,TRBV6-5,14,NA,TGTGCCAGCAGAGCCCAGGGTCCGCAAGAGACCCAGTACTTC,CASRAQGPQETQYF
NA,TRBJ1-1,TRBV5-1,15,once,TGCGCCAGCAGCTTGGTGTGGGGTTCGTACACTGAAGCTTTCTTT,CASSLVWGSYTEAFF
TRBD2,TRBJ2-1,TRBV10-3,16,few,TGTGCCATCAGCGGACTAGCGGGGGGGCCGGGGTCGGAGCAGTTCTTC,CAISGLAGGPGSEQFF
TRBD2,TRBJ2-7,TRBV5-1,15,few,TGCGCCAGCAGCTTGGGTTCTAGCGGGGGCTACGAGCAGTACTTC,CASSLGSSGGYEQYF